This T cell receptor beta chain was observed in a study of cytomegalovirus exposure and HLA in healthy donors (dated by TCRdb to 2016 to 2017). Context from the whole study: An earlier analysis of several hundred of the donors reported about 260 Gb of sequence data and 117 million unique TCR beta sequences obtained from about 200 million T cells. An early release that covered roughly 600 HLA-typed donors contained approximately 300 gigabases of sequencing data and tens of millions of unique TCR sequences. Of the 398 genotyped donors, less than 85% were placed in the genetic ancestry cluster associated with self-reported Caucasian donors. The study aimed to test whether signatures of past pathogen exposure could be identified by cataloging public T cell receptors. The study profiled the T cell repertoires of 500 to 800 subjects by immunosequencing and related them to cytomegalovirus serostatus. A separate validation cohort of more than 100 different subjects was used in addition to the roughly 670-subject first cohort. To predict cytomegalovirus infection status, the study brought together high-throughput TCR immunosequencing, statistical association of individual TCRs with disease status, and machine learning. In a later analysis, previously published TCR beta repertoires from several hundred donors were re-analyzed and high-resolution HLA genotyping was added so that TCR occurrence patterns could be studied. In the later analysis, no new phenotypic data were used to find candidate immune exposures; instead, reliance was placed on TCR beta sequences and their occurrence across donors. An earlier analysis of 500 to 650 of the donors applied high-throughput TCR beta sequencing to assess whether each TCR beta V gene segment acted as functional or pseudogenic. Donor age, sex, ethnicity and CMV serostatus were compiled alongside the repertoire data. A later genetic analysis used genome-wide SNP genotypes for about 60% of the roughly 700 donors, treating that subset as a discovery cohort. Every repertoire in the discovery cohort had been generated on one and the same sequencing platform. Both class I and class II loci were covered by HLA typing, at four-digit resolution. Typing coverage differed by locus: A, B, C, DRB1 and DQB1 were typed in roughly 620-630 donors, DQA1 in about 500, DPA1 in nearly 610, and DPB1 in around 490. Roughly five DR-DQ haplotypes were handled as single units for association and clustering because linkage in the cohort was strong. Among about 400 genotyped donors of the cohort, an average of roughly 230,000 unique TCR beta nucleotide sequences was sequenced per donor, of which approximately 19% were non-productive. Results the study describes overall, beyond this receptor: Specific HLA alleles were associated with roughly 17,000 TCR beta sequences at a false discovery rate of 0.05 in a later analysis. Across donors, most TCR sequences were observed very rarely, whereas some public TCRs were present in many individuals. Some IMGT-functional V segments, including TRBV6-2 and TRBV6-3, could not be distinguished by the 87-base-pair reads and were therefore excluded. In a later genetic analysis, fewer N-insertions in productive TCRs were reported among donors in an Asian-associated ancestry cluster than the approximately 630-donor mean. A later analysis reported that several top co-occurrence clusters appeared linked to parvovirus B19, influenza, CMV and Epstein-Barr virus. This cohort had only TCR beta chains sequenced, and the lack of alpha or paired-chain data limited which features could be detected. The study gave a list of under 200 TCR beta chains associated with cytomegalovirus. In a later analysis, HLA-associated TCR beta chains showed more clonal expansion and lower generation probabilities than non-associated chains that were equally common. In both the original and validation cohorts, the classifier was reported to diagnose cytomegalovirus status with high specificity and sensitivity. Three of the identified cytomegalovirus-associated TCR beta chains were confirmed in vitro to be specific for cytomegalovirus antigens. Roughly uniform sequencing depth across donors was assumed in presence/absence analyses, although this assumption may not hold. The sequencing pipeline was judged likely to have produced a cluster of highly shared sequence variants as a technical artifact. Strong co-occurrence of HLA alleles, especially DR and DQ, made assigning TCR associations to individual alleles difficult. The only immune exposure information available for the cohort was CMV serostatus. The authors suggested that the approach could potentially be generalized to other disease states and immunological phenotypes. According to a later analysis, most CMV-associated TCR beta chains appeared to be HLA-restricted, and the HLA associations seemed to be driven largely by CMV exposure. According to a later analysis, TCR association rates differed among HLA loci, with DRB1 alleles showing the most associated TCRs and HLA-C alleles showing the fewest. In a later genetic analysis, a missense DCLRE1C variant was associated with V-gene and J-gene trimming of TCR beta chains, and the association was replicated in an independent cohort. Because HLA typing was missing for some donors at each locus, association tests included only the typed subset. Broadly in line with IMGT annotations, most TCR beta V segments showed up in productive rearrangements about 90% or about 30% of the time in an earlier analysis of several hundred of the donors. Some 15 rarely observed V segments, including chromosome 9 orphons, were excluded from the earlier analysis of a few hundred of the donors because counts were too low. A further reported finding was that TCR beta sequences accurately predicted the HLA-A and HLA-B alleles for most subjects in the first cohort. Correlated functional status among segregating V segments might reflect linkage disequilibrium, but an unknown experimental factor could not be ruled out.

The cohort was made up of approximately 670 healthy bone marrow donors. At the time of sampling, all cohort members were nominally healthy, though unrecorded immune exposures were likely present. The donor tested CMV seronegative and was one of the 352 seronegative cohort members. A peripheral blood sample was provided by each donor, and peripheral blood mononuclear cells were used for TCR beta sequencing. The Qiagen DNeasy Blood Extraction Kit was used to extract genomic DNA from the blood cell samples. About this clone: The target of this receptor is not known. No per-base quality is available; no much larger clone lies one base away.

From its cysteine to its phenylalanine, the CDR3 spans 14 amino acids. Kept here is only the CDR3 DNA, which spans 42 bases and is read in frame from base 1. For CDR1 and CDR2, the germline V gene lists MDHEN and SYDVKM. V is pruned by 5 bases and J by 5 bases, leaving 6 bases of the junction without a gene match. To prepare the library, the immunoSEQ multiplex PCR assay was applied. The multiplex PCR relied on a mix of 60 forward primers for TCR Vbeta segments and 13 reverse primers for TCR Jbeta segments. The CDR3 region of rearranged TCR beta genes was amplified from genomic DNA by a multiplex PCR assay. On the Illumina HiSeq System, the amplified TCR beta libraries were sequenced as 87-base-pair reads. Turning to the authors' computational methods: Across the 700 or so repertoires, a later analysis counted 60 million to 90 million unique TCR beta chains, 9.5 million to 13 million of which were shared by at least two donors. To remove PCR and sequencing errors, raw reads were error-corrected and collapsed into unique sequences using a nearest-neighbor algorithm that merged closely related sequences. V, D and J gene segments were assigned by aligning CDR3 sequences to IMGT reference sequences. For a sequence to be retained, a match of at least six nucleotides was required to both a V gene segment and a J gene segment. Rearrangements were classified as productive when the CDR3 lacked stop codons and remained in frame with V and J, and all other rearrangements were classified as non-productive. Following IMGT convention, CDR3 was defined as the stretch from the second conserved V-encoded cysteine up to the conserved J-encoded phenylalanine. The earlier analysis of 450 to 750 of the donors excluded any sequence lacking an unambiguous match to a single V gene segment. In an earlier analysis of around 600 of the donors, V segments were called functional above 56.7% productive rearrangements and were called segregating when the between-donor standard deviation exceeded 5%. A statistical classification framework was built to diagnose cytomegalovirus status from the catalog of TCR beta chain sequences. V and J gene assignment, in a later analysis, came from comparing TCR nucleotide sequences with IMGT/GENE-DB human TR gene sequences. In a later analysis, CDR3 sequences and most-parsimonious VDJ recombination scenarios were assigned using the TCRdist pipeline. A later analysis defined each TCR beta chain by its CDR3 amino acid sequence plus V-gene family, and excluded reads lacking a unique V-gene family. A later analysis removed 550 to 700 highly shared, low-generation-probability nucleotide sequences to deal with suspected cross-contamination and a sequencing artifact. In a later analysis, a clonal expansion index for each public chain was calculated from normalized within-repertoire ranks of inferred template counts. In a later analysis, generation probabilities were computed using a VDJ recombination model fitted to out-of-frame rearrangements, and the results were checked against IGoR. Hypergeometric tests were used in a later analysis to score TCR-TCR, TCR-HLA and TCR-CMV co-occurrence, with a repertoire-size bias correction applied to the TCR pairs. To estimate false discovery rates, a later analysis permuted the HLA or CMV assignments 20 times. In a later analysis, co-occurring TCRs were grouped using DBSCAN, with TCRdist sequence similarity added in when clustering inside HLA-allele-positive subsets. Repertoires with fewer than 30,000 or more than 120,000 public chains were left out of co-occurrence clustering, as were roughly five repertoires with anomalous nucleotide sharing. TCRdb's version of the immuneACCESS table is confined to in-frame rearrangements and falls short of the full clone set. An unresolved V gene accounts for under half of the shortfall where checked; the remainder is of unknown origin. The D gene and trimming were derived from the DNA, and the V and J assignments and clone size from that table. Within this sample are roughly 150,000 clones, with around 82% of them counted one time only. The ten largest account for around 0.98% of the sample.

Sequencing was performed on PBMCs. The receptor comes from a man younger than 40 in good health and CMV-seronegative. This chain is built from TRBV28 and TRBJ1-2, with 9 junctional bases fitting TRBD1. In nucleotide form, the sequence is TGTGCCAGCAGTGAACAGGGGGCGGGATATGGCTACACCTTC. It encodes CASSEQGAGYGYTF.